Listed here are 27 T cell receptor beta chains from one sample, sequenced in a study of T cell repertoires in cytomegalovirus infection. TCRdb used MiXCR to reprocess the reads, holding one entry per CDR3 protein. The sample yields approximately 550,000 distinct CDR3 sequences, more than 15% seen once. Sequencing was done on a sample of CD8+ T cells from PBMCs. Every receptor here comes from a human donor in good health (CMV status not recorded). Some clones in this sample may be carry-over from other donors' samples.

This clonotype was observed a handful of times. CDR3 DNA sequence: TGTGCCACCGCCCCCGGGGGTAGGAACACTGAAGCTTTCTTT. This gives the protein CATAPGGRNTEAFF. The chain couples TRBV6-6 to TRBJ1-1; the D gene is possibly TRBD1 (5 bases). Trimming removed 10 bases from V and 1 base from J, with 16 bases in between. CDR3 length: 14 amino acids. CDR1 and CDR2 from the germline V gene are MNHNY and SVGAGI (reference sequence).

At least ten counts were recorded for this clonotype. V gene TRBV28 combines with J gene TRBJ1-4; D is ambiguous. The CDR3 length is 13 residues. In germline, CDR1 is MDHEN, CDR2 SYDVKM. Between the trimmed V and J ends, which lost 7 bases and 13 bases, there was a span of 19 bases. The CDR3 sequence: CASTPRQTQTLFF. The CDR3 region has the DNA TGTGCCAGCACGCCTCGGCAGACCCAAACACTGTTTTTT.

This clonotype occurred once. A much larger clone sits a single nucleotide away, making a read error possible. V gene TRBV11-2 combines with J gene TRBJ1-2; D ambiguous. Germline V gene sequence: CDR1 SGHAT, CDR2 FQNNGV. The V end lost 6 bases, the J end lost 8 bases, and 16 bases lay between the germline ends. This CDR3 spans 13 amino acids. CDR3 DNA: TGTGCCAGCAGTACAGTGACTATCTTCGGCTACACCTTC. As protein: CASSTVTIFGYTF.

The V call is TRBV27, the J call TRBJ1-1; D remains ambiguous. V gave up 1 base and J gave up 4 bases, with 10 bases separating them. CDR3 length: 14 residues. CDR1 is MNHEY and CDR2 is SMNVEV in the germline V gene (reference sequence). In DNA, the CDR3 is TGTGCCAGCAGTTTATTCGGACCGACCACTGAAGCTTTCTTT. This gives the protein CASSLFGPTTEAFF.

This clonotype has only a few counts. The rearrangement uses TRBV12-3 or TRBV12-4 and TRBJ2-1; D call uncertain. V was trimmed by 1 base and J by 10 bases, leaving 8 bases between them. The CDR3 is 12 amino acids. The CDR3 DNA reads as TGTGCCAGCAGTTTAGGGTCCCCCGAGCAGTTCTTC. This sequence encodes CASSLGSPEQFF.

This clonotype was picked up many times. V is TRBV15 and J is TRBJ2-1; D assignment may be TRBD1 or TRBD2 (5 bases each). The CDR3 sequence is 17 residues long. Germline CDR1 reads LNHNV; CDR2 reads YYDKDF (reference sequence). V was cut by 1 base and J by 2 bases, with 15 bases left in between. The CDR3 protein is CATSRVPELGPYNEQFF. The CDR3 coding sequence is TGTGCCACCAGCAGAGTCCCAGAGCTGGGACCCTACAATGAGCAGTTCTTC.

This clonotype has at least ten counts. This chain connects TRBV6-5 to TRBJ2-5; 7 nucleotides align to TRBD1. V dropped 2 bases and J dropped 1; count of bases not matched to a gene: 1. The germline CDR1 and CDR2 sequences are MNHEY and SVGAGI. The CDR3 runs 14 residues. In nucleotides, the CDR3 is TGTGCCAGCAGTTACGCAGGGGGCCAAGAGACCCAGTACTTC. This sequence encodes CASSYAGGQETQYF.

This clonotype was observed many times. The J gene is TRBJ1-5, the V gene TRBV19, with 9 bases aligning to TRBD1. Looked up from germline, CDR1 is LNHDA and CDR2 is SQIVND (reference sequence). This CDR3 spans 18 amino acids. J was trimmed by 0 bases and V by 6 bases; bases with no gene match: 12. For the CDR3, the DNA is TGTGCCAGTAGCACGCTTGACAGGGGGTTGGATAGCAATCAGCCCCAGCATTTT. Residues: CASSTLDRGLDSNQPQHF.

Concerning this clonotype itself: A read error may be the cause here, since a much bigger clone is one base away. The chain combines TRBV12-3 or TRBV12-4 with TRBJ2-5; D remains ambiguous. The V gene lost 7 bases and the J gene lost 5 bases, with 11 bases spanning the gap. The CDR3 sequence is 12 residues long. The CDR3, as DNA: TGTGCCAGCAATTCCGAAGGGGAGACCCAGTACTTC. The encoded protein is CASNSEGETQYF.

In this sample, this clonotype turned up many times. V and J are TRBV6-1 and TRBJ1-6; possible D gene TRBD1, 5 bases. V shed 2 bases and J shed 4 bases, with 15 bases lying between them. Germline V gene lookup returns CDR1 MNHNS and CDR2 SASEGT. The CDR3 is made up of 17 amino acids. CDR3 in DNA: TGTGCCAGCAGTGAATCCCCTAGGGGAGTGTATAATTCACCCCTCCACTTT. As protein: CASSESPRGVYNSPLHF.

This clonotype was found a few times. This chain joins TRBV29-1 and TRBJ1-3; no clear D gene. Trimming left V 4 bases short and J 1 base short, with 8 bases between. This CDR3 is built from 13 residues. The germline V gene has CDR1 SQVTM and CDR2 ANQGSEA. DNA for the CDR3: TGCAGCGTTGGGGTCGAATCTGGAAACACCATATATTTT. Translating gives CSVGVESGNTIYF.

This clonotype was detected ten times or more. V usage is TRBV2 and J usage is TRBJ2-2; 11 bases match TRBD2. This CDR3 spans 16 amino acids. The germline V gene has CDR1 SNHLY and CDR2 FYNNEI. V dropped 1 base and J dropped 5; count of bases not matched to a gene: 3. The CDR3 nucleotides read TGTGCCAGCAGTGAAGGGGGACTAGCGGCGACCGGGGAGCTGTTTTTT. Amino acids: CASSEGGLAATGELFF.

This clonotype has only a few counts. The rearrangement joins TRBV29-1 to TRBJ2-7, with TRBD2 identical over 11 bases. The CDR3 is made up of 15 amino acids. V lost 1 base and J lost 3; bases outside the gene matches: 5. CDR1 is SQVTM, CDR2 ANQGSEA, per germline. This chain's CDR3 is CSVEGGLAGGYEQYF. For the CDR3, the DNA is TGCAGCGTTGAAGGGGGGCTAGCGGGAGGCTACGAGCAGTACTTC.

The table lists this clonotype with many counts. This chain joins TRBV7-3 and TRBJ1-2; a possible D gene is TRBD1 (5 bases). V gave up 2 bases and J gave up 4 bases, with 11 bases separating them. Germline V gene lookup returns CDR1 SGHTA and CDR2 FQGTGA. This CDR3 has 14 amino acids. CDR3 DNA: TGTGCCAGCAGCTTATCAGGGCCGGGCTATGGCTACACCTTC. It encodes CASSLSGPGYGYTF. Supplemented by reference TRBV7-3 and TRBJ1-2, the full variable domain reads GAGVSQTPSNKVTEKGKYVELRCDPISGHTALYWYRQSLGQGPEFLIYFQGTGAADDSGLPNDRFFAVRPEGSVSTLKIQRTERGDSAVYLCASSLSGPGYGYTFGSGTRLTVV.

Ten or more counts support this clonotype. The chain joins TRBV12-3 or TRBV12-4 to TRBJ2-3; D might be TRBD1 (6 bases). This CDR3 region has 16 residues. The germline V and J ends were trimmed by 2 bases and 5 bases, with 17 bases remaining between them. The CDR3 spells CASSLRGTKPRDTQYF. The CDR3, as DNA: TGTGCCAGCAGTTTAAGGGGGACAAAGCCTCGAGATACGCAGTATTTT.

This clonotype appeared many times. The chain uses TRBV7-9 and TRBJ1-3; no clear D gene. Per the germline V gene, CDR1 is SEHNR and CDR2 is FQNEAQ (reference sequence). This CDR3 has 14 amino acids. V lost 1 base, J lost 4 bases, and 8 bases lay in between. This CDR3 is CASSLGIAGNTIYF. DNA for the CDR3: TGTGCCAGCAGCTTAGGGATAGCCGGAAACACCATATATTTT.

The chain is built from TRBV27 and TRBJ2-7; D may be TRBD2 (6 bases). The CDR3 is made up of 15 amino acids. CDR1 MNHEY and CDR2 SMNVEV come from the germline V gene (reference sequence). Trimming removed 3 bases from V and 2 bases from J, with 14 bases in between. Here the CDR3 DNA reads TGTGCCAGCAGTTTGAGTCGGGGGAGTCCCTACGAGCAGTACTTC. It encodes CASSLSRGSPYEQYF.

Remarks on this clonotype: Mismatch with germline at one junction end may stem from a read error. The V and J genes are TRBV27 and TRBJ1-2; D is undetermined. The V gene's germline CDR1 is MNHEY and CDR2 SMNVEV (reference sequence). The CDR3 has 16 amino acids. The CDR3 is CASSLYPRSIPYCYSF. The CDR3 bases are TGTGCCAGCAGTTTATACCCGCGCAGCATTCCTTATTGCTACAGCTTC.

Comments on this clonotype: The junction departs from germline at one end; a sequencing error may be responsible. This sequence joins TRBV19 and TRBJ1-5; 8 nucleotides agree with TRBD1. The germline V gene has CDR1 LNHDA and CDR2 SQIVND (reference sequence). This CDR3 region has 16 residues. This chain's CDR3 is CVSSPAFRGLNQPQHF. CDR3 DNA: TGTGTCAGTAGTCCTGCGTTCAGGGGGCTCAATCAGCCCCAGCATTTT. The full variable domain, rest sourced from reference TRBV19 and TRBJ1-5, is DGGITQSPKYLFRKEGQNVTLSCEQNLNHDAMYWYRQDPGQGLRLIYYSQIVNDFQKGDIAEGYSVSREKKESFPLTVTSAQKNPTAFYLCVSSPAFRGLNQPQHFGDGTRLSIL.

This clonotype occurred many times. This sequence joins TRBV7-9 and TRBJ2-3; TRBD1 agrees at 12 bases. V lost 4 bases, J lost 5 bases, and 7 bases stayed unmatched. The CDR3 is made up of 16 amino acids. Germline values: CDR1 SEHNR, CDR2 FQNEAQ (reference sequence). CDR3 protein: CASSSLGQGAGDTQYF. CDR3 coding DNA: TGTGCCAGCAGCTCCCTGGGACAGGGGGCAGGAGATACGCAGTATTTT. The full variable domain, its missing parts supplied by reference TRBV7-9 and TRBJ2-3, is DTGVSQNPRHKITKRGQNVTFRCDPISEHNRLYWYRQTLGQGPEFLTYFQNEAQLEKSRLLSDRFSAERPKGSFSTLEIQRTEQGDSAMYLCASSSLGQGAGDTQYFGPGTRLTVL.

This clonotype was counted many times. The chain has TRBV7-2 and TRBJ2-7; D gene ambiguous. The V and J ends lost 3 bases and 3 bases respectively, with 6 bases between them. Germline assignment: CDR1 SGHTA and CDR2 FQGNSA. The CDR3 runs to 12 residues. For the CDR3, the DNA is TGTGCCAGCAGCTTTGATGACTACGAGCAGTACTTC. Encoded protein: CASSFDDYEQYF.

The rearrangement joins TRBV29-1 to TRBJ1-1; D ambiguous. V lost 4 bases to trimming and J lost 4 bases, with 7 bases between them. Germline lookup yields CDR1 SQVTM and CDR2 ANQGSEA. This CDR3 has 11 residues. The CDR3 DNA sequence: TGCAGCGTTGTCTGGGGCACTGAAGCTTTCTTT. Translating it yields CSVVWGTEAFF.

This chain connects TRBV2 to TRBJ2-7; TRBD1 is a possible D gene (5 bases). Deletions cut 7 bases from V and 7 bases from J, with 14 bases between. Germline CDR1 SNHLY, CDR2 FYNNEI. The CDR3 is 12 amino acids. The CDR3 sequence: CASIGRVTEQYF. The CDR3 DNA is TGTGCCAGCATTGGCAGGGTGACGGAGCAGTACTTC.

This clonotype was detected only a few times. The chain employs TRBV7-9 and TRBJ2-3; 9 positions agree with TRBD1. Trimming removed 4 bases from V and 7 bases from J; junction bases left unmatched: 18. This CDR3 spans 18 amino acids. Germline-derived CDR1 and CDR2 are SEHNR and FQNEAQ (reference sequence). CDR3 in DNA: TGTGCCAGCAGCTCTTCGTGGTTCCGGGACAGGGACGCCCATACGCAGTATTTT. The encoded protein is CASSSSWFRDRDAHTQYF.

This clonotype was observed a handful of times. J is TRBJ2-7 and V is TRBV27; D call uncertain. The CDR3 consists of 16 residues. V was clipped by 5 bases and J by 4 bases, with 21 bases between them. Germline V CDR1 and CDR2: MNHEY, SMNVEV (reference sequence). Here the CDR3 DNA reads TGTGCCAGCAGTCCCTCCCTACGACGGTTCGGTTACGAGCAGTACTTC. Translating gives CASSPSLRRFGYEQYF.

The V and J genes are TRBV27 and TRBJ1-1, with D tentatively TRBD1 (6 bases). The V end was cut by 2 bases, the J end by 8 bases, with 12 bases between. Germline loops: CDR1 MNHEY, CDR2 SMNVEV (reference sequence). This CDR3 has 13 residues. CDR3 sequence reads: CASSLGQGLEAFF. In DNA form, the CDR3 reads TGTGCCAGCAGTTTAGGCCAGGGGCTAGAAGCTTTCTTT.

This clonotype was found a few times. This chain joins TRBV9 and TRBJ2-7, with 7 bases that match TRBD2. V dropped 0 bases and J dropped 3; count of bases not matched to a gene: 9. This CDR3 region has 16 residues. Germline CDR1 reads SGDLS; CDR2 reads YYNGEE. This CDR3 is CASSVGLRESSYEQYF. The CDR3 DNA sequence: TGTGCCAGCAGCGTAGGTCTGCGGGAGAGCAGCTACGAGCAGTACTTC.